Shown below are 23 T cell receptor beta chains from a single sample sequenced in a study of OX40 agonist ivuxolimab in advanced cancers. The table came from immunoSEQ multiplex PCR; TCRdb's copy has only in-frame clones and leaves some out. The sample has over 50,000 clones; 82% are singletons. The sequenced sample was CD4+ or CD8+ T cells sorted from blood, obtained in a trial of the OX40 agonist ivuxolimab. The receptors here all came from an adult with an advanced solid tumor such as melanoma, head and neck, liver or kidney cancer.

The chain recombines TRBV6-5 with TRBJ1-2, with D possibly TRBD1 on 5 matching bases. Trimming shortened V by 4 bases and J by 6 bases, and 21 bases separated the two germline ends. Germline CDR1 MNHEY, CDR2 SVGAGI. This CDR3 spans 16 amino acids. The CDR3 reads CASSFRGLAGLDGYTF. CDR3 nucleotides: TGTGCCAGCAGTTTTAGAGGTTTGGCAGGGCTGGATGGCTACACCTTC.

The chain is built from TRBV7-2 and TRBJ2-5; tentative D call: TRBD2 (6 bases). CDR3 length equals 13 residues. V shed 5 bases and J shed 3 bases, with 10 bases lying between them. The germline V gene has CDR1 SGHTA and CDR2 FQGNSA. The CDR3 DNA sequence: TGTGCCAGCAGCGGGGGACTCGAAGAGACCCAGTACTTC. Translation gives CASSGGLEETQYF.

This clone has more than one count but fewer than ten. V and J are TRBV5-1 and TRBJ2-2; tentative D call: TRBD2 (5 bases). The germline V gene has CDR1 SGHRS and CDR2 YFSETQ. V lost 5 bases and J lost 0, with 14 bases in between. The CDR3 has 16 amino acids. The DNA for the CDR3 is TGCGCCAGCAGGAAGGAGGCGAGGGCGAACACCGGGGAGCTGTTTTTT. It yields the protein CASRKEARANTGELFF.

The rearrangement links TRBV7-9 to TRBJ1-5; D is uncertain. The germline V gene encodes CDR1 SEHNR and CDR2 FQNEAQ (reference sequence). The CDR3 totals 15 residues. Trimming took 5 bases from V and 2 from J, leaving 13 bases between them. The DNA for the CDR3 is TGTGCCAGCAGCAAACAAGGGCATGGCAATCAGCCCCAGCATTTT. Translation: CASSKQGHGNQPQHF.

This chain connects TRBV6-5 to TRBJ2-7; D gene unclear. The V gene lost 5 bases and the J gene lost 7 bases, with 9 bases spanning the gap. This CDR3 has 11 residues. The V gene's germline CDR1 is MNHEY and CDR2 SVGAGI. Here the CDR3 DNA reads TGTGCCAGCAGTACTACGAGGGAGCAGTACTTC. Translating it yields CASSTTREQYF.

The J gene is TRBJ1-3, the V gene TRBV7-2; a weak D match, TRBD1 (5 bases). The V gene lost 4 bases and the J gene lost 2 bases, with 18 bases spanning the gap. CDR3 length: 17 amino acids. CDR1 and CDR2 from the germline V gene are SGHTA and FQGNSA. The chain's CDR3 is CASSYQGGPGTGNTIYF. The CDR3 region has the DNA TGTGCCAGCAGCTACCAAGGTGGGCCAGGGACTGGAAACACCATATATTTT.

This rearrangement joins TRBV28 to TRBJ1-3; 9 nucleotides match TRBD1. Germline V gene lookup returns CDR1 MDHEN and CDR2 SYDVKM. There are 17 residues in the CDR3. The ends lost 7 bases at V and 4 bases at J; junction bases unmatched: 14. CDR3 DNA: TGTGCCAGCATCCCCCTGGGACAGGGTCCGGGCGGAAACACCATATATTTT. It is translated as CASIPLGQGPGGNTIYF.

CDR3 DNA: TGCGCCAGCAGCCCGACCCAGTACTTC. It specifies CASSPTQYF. The chain joins TRBV5-1 to TRBJ2-5; no clear D gene. Germline CDR1 and CDR2: SGHRS and YFSETQ. Trimming took 4 bases from V and 7 from J, leaving 2 bases between them. The CDR3 contains 9 residues.

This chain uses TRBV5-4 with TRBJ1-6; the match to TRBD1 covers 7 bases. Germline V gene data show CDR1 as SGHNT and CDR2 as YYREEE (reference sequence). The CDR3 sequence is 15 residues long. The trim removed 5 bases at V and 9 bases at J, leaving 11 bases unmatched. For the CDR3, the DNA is TGTGCCAGCAGGCAAGCCGGACAGGCGCGTTCACCCCTCCACTTT. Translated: CASRQAGQARSPLHF.

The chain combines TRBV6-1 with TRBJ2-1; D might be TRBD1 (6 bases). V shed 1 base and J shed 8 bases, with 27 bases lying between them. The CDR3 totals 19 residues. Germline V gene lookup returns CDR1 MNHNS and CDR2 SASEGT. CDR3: CASSEGNVRGTGLGDEQFF. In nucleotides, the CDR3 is TGTGCCAGCAGTGAAGGGAACGTCAGGGGAACAGGGCTTGGGGATGAGCAGTTCTTC.

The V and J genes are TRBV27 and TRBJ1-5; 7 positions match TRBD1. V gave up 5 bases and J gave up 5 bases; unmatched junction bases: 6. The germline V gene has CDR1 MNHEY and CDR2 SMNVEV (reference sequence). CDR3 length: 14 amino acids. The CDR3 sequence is CASSPRTGHQPQHF. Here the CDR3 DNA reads TGTGCCAGCAGTCCCCGGACAGGCCATCAGCCCCAGCATTTT.

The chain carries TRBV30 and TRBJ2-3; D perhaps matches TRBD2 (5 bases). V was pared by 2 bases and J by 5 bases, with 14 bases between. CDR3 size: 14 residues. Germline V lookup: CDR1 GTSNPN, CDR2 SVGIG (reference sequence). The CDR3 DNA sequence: TGTGCCTGGAGTTCAGGACTTTCGGGAGATACGCAGTATTTT. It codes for CAWSSGLSGDTQYF.

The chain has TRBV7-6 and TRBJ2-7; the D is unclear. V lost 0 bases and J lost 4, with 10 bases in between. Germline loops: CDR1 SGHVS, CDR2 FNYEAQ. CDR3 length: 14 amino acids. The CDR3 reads CASSLAVDGYEQYF. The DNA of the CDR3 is TGTGCCAGCAGCTTAGCGGTGGACGGATACGAGCAGTACTTC.

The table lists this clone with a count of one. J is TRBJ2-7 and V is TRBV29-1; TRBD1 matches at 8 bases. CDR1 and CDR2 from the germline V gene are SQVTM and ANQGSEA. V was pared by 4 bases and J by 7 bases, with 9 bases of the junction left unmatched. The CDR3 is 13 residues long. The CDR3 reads CSVALQGAGEQYF. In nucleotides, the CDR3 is TGCAGCGTTGCTCTCCAGGGGGCTGGGGAGCAGTACTTC.

The CDR3, as DNA: TGTGCCTGGAGGGGGACAGGGTTAGAGACCCAGTACTTC. Translating gives CAWRGTGLETQYF. The chain has TRBV30 and TRBJ2-5; 9 nucleotides match TRBD1. The CDR3 contains 13 residues. Germline CDR1 is GTSNPN and CDR2 is SVGIG (reference sequence). J gave up 4 bases and V 3 bases, and 3 bases lay outside the gene matches.

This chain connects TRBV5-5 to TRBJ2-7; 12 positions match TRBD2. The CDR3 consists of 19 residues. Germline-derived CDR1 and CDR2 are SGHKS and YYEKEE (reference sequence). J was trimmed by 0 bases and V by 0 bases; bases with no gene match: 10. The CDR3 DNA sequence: TGTGCCAGCAGCTTGGCCACTAGCGGGGGGACCCTTATCTCCTACGAGCAGTACTTC. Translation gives CASSLATSGGTLISYEQYF.

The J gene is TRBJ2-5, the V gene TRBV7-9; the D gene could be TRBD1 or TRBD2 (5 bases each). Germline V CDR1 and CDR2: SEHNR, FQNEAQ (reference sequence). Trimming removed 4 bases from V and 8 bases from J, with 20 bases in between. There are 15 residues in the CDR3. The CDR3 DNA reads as TGTGCCAGCAGCTCTGTTATGAGGGACCCCCCTACCCAGTACTTC. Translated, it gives CASSSVMRDPPTQYF.

The CDR3 nucleotides are TGTGCCAGCAGCTTAGGAGGGGGGTTTTACAATGAGCAGTTCTTC. It codes for CASSLGGGFYNEQFF. V and J are TRBV11-2 and TRBJ2-1; tentatively, D is TRBD1 or TRBD2 (6 bases each). V lost 1 base to trimming and J lost 4 bases, with 11 bases between them. The CDR3 has 15 residues. Germline V gene lookup returns CDR1 SGHAT and CDR2 FQNNGV.

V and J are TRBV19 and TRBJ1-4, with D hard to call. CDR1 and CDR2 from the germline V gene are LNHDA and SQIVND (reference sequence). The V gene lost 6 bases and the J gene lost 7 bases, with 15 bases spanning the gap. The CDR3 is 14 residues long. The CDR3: CASSSGEAGEKLFF. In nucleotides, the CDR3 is TGTGCCAGTAGCAGCGGGGAAGCCGGTGAAAAACTGTTTTTT.

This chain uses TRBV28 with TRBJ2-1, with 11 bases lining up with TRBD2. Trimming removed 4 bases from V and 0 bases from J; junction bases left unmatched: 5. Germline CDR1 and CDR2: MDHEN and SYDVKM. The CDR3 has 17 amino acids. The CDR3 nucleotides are TGTGCCAGCAGTTCCCTAGCGGGGGGAAACTCCTACAATGAGCAGTTCTTC. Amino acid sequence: CASSSLAGGNSYNEQFF.

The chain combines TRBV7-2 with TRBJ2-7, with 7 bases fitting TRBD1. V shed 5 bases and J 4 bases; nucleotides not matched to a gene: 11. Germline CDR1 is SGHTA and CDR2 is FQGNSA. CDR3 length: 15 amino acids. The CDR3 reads CASSVNRGPEYEQYF. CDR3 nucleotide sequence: TGTGCCAGCAGCGTCAACAGGGGCCCAGAGTACGAGCAGTACTTC.

The chain's CDR3 is CANPGQISYNEQFF. CDR3 coding DNA: TGTGCCAACCCCGGACAGATCTCCTACAATGAGCAGTTCTTC. The J gene is TRBJ2-1, the V gene TRBV2, with D perhaps matching TRBD1 (6 bases). The V gene lost 10 bases and the J gene lost 0 bases, with 13 bases spanning the gap. The CDR3 runs 14 residues. The V gene's germline CDR1 is SNHLY and CDR2 FYNNEI.

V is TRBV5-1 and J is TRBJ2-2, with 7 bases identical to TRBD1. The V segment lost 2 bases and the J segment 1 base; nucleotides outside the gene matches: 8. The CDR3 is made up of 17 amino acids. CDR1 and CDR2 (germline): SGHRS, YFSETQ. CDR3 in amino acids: CASSFPQGNKNTGELFF. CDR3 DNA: TGCGCCAGCAGCTTCCCACAGGGGAATAAGAACACCGGGGAGCTGTTTTTT.